These T cell receptor beta chains were read from a single sample in a study of PD-L1 blockade in urothelial cancer. The protocol was immunoSEQ multiplex PCR, while the TCRdb copy is restricted to in-frame clones and leaves out a portion. The sample carries fewer than 65,000 clones, about 81% recorded once. The specimen comprised PBMCs, sampled around atezolizumab (anti-PD-L1) treatment. Receptor source: a man aged 65 to 85 with urothelial cancer. CDR3s include the opening cysteine and the closing phenylalanine or tryptophan. D genes are given only for firm matches. Where a row states a size, it is once, few, many or the class of an expanded clone; other rows omit it.

d_call | j_call | clone_size | v_call | cdr3_nt | cdr3_aa
. | TRBJ2-3 | . | TRBV18 | TGTGCCAGCTCACCCTCCGATACGCAGTATTTT | CASSPSDTQYF
TRBD2 | TRBJ2-1 | . | TRBV27 | TGTGCCAGCAGTTTAGCGGGGGTAGGCAATGAGCAGTTCTTC | CASSLAGVGNEQFF
. | TRBJ1-4 | few | TRBV2 | TGTGCCAGCAGTGAGGGGCCTCCCGAAAAACTGTTTTTT | CASSEGPPEKLFF
TRBD1 | TRBJ2-5 | . | TRBV5-1 | TGCGCCAGCAGCTTGGGCAGGGGGCAGGAAGAGACCCAGTACTTC | CASSLGRGQEETQYF
TRBD2 | TRBJ2-5 | few | TRBV5-1 | TGCGCCAGCAGCCCCAGGCTAGCGGGAGGGCCTACGGAGACCCAGTACTTC | CASSPRLAGGPTETQYF
. | TRBJ2-2 | . | TRBV7-2 | TGTGCCAGCACCCCCCGGGCGGGCACCGGGGAGCTGTTTTTT | CASTPRAGTGELFF
. | TRBJ1-1 | . | TRBV28 | TGTGCCAGCAGTTTAACACAGCCGAACACTGAAGCTTTCTTT | CASSLTQPNTEAFF
. | TRBJ1-1 | . | TRBV18 | TGTGCCAGCTCCCCTTCTACAGTGAACACTGAAGCTTTCTTT | CASSPSTVNTEAFF
. | TRBJ1-5 | . | TRBV7-8 | TGTGCCAGCAGCTTAGGGCAAAATCAGCCCCAGCATTTT | CASSLGQNQPQHF
TRBD1 | TRBJ1-1 | . | TRBV27 | TGTGCCAGCAGGGGACAGGGGTTCCCTGAAGCTTTCTTT | CASRGQGFPEAFF
. | TRBJ2-7 | few | TRBV20-1 | TGCAGTGCTAGATTTATATACGAGCAGTACTTC | CSARFIYEQYF
. | TRBJ2-1 | . | TRBV10-3 | TGTGCCACCCAGGAAGGGGGTTACAATGAGCAGTTCTTC | CATQEGGYNEQFF
. | TRBJ2-3 | . | TRBV9 | TGTGCCAGCAGCGTAGGATCAACAGAGAACACAGATACGCAGTATTTT | CASSVGSTENTDTQYF
TRBD1 | TRBJ1-5 | few | TRBV28 | TGTGCCAGCAGGCCTCGACAGGGGTATCAGCCCCAGCATTTT | CASRPRQGYQPQHF
. | TRBJ1-1 | few | TRBV19 | TGTGCCAGCAGCCGAGGCAGGGTGAACACTGAAGCTTTCTTT | CASSRGRVNTEAFF
. | TRBJ2-5 | . | TRBV7-8 | TGTGCCAGCAGCTTAGTACAGCAAGAGACCCAGTACTTC | CASSLVQQETQYF
TRBD2 | TRBJ2-7 | . | TRBV7-2 | TGTGCCAGCAGCTTAGCGCGTCTAGCGGGAGAGCAGTACTTC | CASSLARLAGEQYF
. | TRBJ1-1 | . | TRBV5-1 | TGCGCCAGCAGACTCCAGGGGACGAGCACTGAAGCTTTCTTT | CASRLQGTSTEAFF
TRBD1 | TRBJ2-5 | . | TRBV5-1 | TGCGCCAGCAGCCCCCAGACAGGGGTAGGAGAGACCCAGTACTTC | CASSPQTGVGETQYF
. | TRBJ1-4 | . | TRBV4-3 | TGCGCCAGCAGCCAAGGGACAGTGATTAATGAAAAACTGTTTTTT | CASSQGTVINEKLFF
. | TRBJ1-2 | . | TRBV7-6 | TGTGCCAGCAGCTTAGAAGGGGCGCGAGGCTACACCTTC | CASSLEGARGYTF
. | TRBJ2-1 | . | TRBV7-2 | TGTGCCAGCAGCTTAGGAGATAGAGGGAGTTGGAATGAGCAGTTCTTC | CASSLGDRGSWNEQFF
. | TRBJ2-7 | . | TRBV27 | TGTGCCAACAGTTTATCGTCAGGGGATAGCCCCTACGAGCAGTACTTC | CANSLSSGDSPYEQYF
TRBD1 | TRBJ1-1 | once | TRBV5-1 | TGCGCCAGCAGCTTGGTAGGACAGGGGTCGAGATTGAACACTGAAGCTTTCTTT | CASSLVGQGSRLNTEAFF
. | TRBJ1-5 | . | TRBV11-2 | TGTGCCAGCAGCATCGACAGGCTTAGCAATCAGCCCCAGCATTTT | CASSIDRLSNQPQHF
TRBD2 | TRBJ2-1 | . | TRBV19 | TGTGCCAGTAACCCTAGCGGGAGGGCCGGCTACAATGAGCAGTTCTTC | CASNPSGRAGYNEQFF
TRBD2 | TRBJ2-3 | once | TRBV28 | TGTGCCAGTGGGGGACAGGCCACTAGCGGGAGGGGGTTAGATACGCAGTATTTT | CASGGQATSGRGLDTQYF
TRBD1 | TRBJ2-5 | . | TRBV5-1 | TGCGCCAGCAGCTTGGCCGTTAGACAGGGTGGAGAGACCCAGTACTTC | CASSLAVRQGGETQYF
TRBD1 | TRBJ2-2 | . | TRBV6-5 | TGTGCCAGCAGTTACTCGAGAGGGGGCGAGGGGGAGCTGTTTTTT | CASSYSRGGEGELFF
. | TRBJ2-3 | . | TRBV15 | TGTGCCACCAGCAGAGATTTGCCAGGGATAGGTAGCACAGATACGCAGTATTTT | CATSRDLPGIGSTDTQYF
. | TRBJ2-1 | . | TRBV4-2 | TGTGCCAGCAGCTGGGAGCCCAGGTCGAACAATGAGCAGTTCTTC | CASSWEPRSNNEQFF
. | TRBJ2-4 | . | TRBV7-9 | TGTGCCAGCAGCTTAGCAGGGGCGAAAAACATTCAGTACTTC | CASSLAGAKNIQYF
TRBD2 | TRBJ2-7 | . | TRBV7-2 | TGTGCCAGCAGCTTAAGACTAGCGTCGGGCGAGCAGTACTTC | CASSLRLASGEQYF
. | TRBJ2-3 | . | TRBV7-8 | TGTGCCAGCAGCCCAAACAGTTTTAGCACAGATACGCAGTATTTT | CASSPNSFSTDTQYF
. | TRBJ2-7 | . | TRBV27 | TGTGCCAGCAGTTCCTCGGCGGGAACGAGCTCCTACGAGCAGTACTTC | CASSSSAGTSSYEQYF
. | TRBJ2-1 | . | TRBV7-6 | TGTGCCAGCAGCTTCATAGCGGCTGAGCAGTTCTTC | CASSFIAAEQFF
. | TRBJ2-3 | . | TRBV5-4 | TGTGCCAGCAGCAGCCCCTTCACAGATACGCAGTATTTT | CASSSPFTDTQYF
. | TRBJ2-7 | . | TRBV10-3 | . | CAISSSGFTYEQYF
TRBD2 | TRBJ2-1 | few | TRBV27 | TGTGCCAGCAGTTTAGCGGGAGTCGGCAATGAGCAGTTCTTC | CASSLAGVGNEQFF
. | TRBJ2-5 | . | TRBV9 | TGTGCCAGCAGCGTAGGAGGGAGCCAAGAGACCCAGTACTTC | CASSVGGSQETQYF
TRBD1 | TRBJ1-1 | . | TRBV7-9 | TGTGCCAGCAGCCGCAGGGGGAGCCGGTCTTTTTCTGAAGCTTTCTTT | CASSRRGSRSFSEAFF
TRBD2 | TRBJ2-1 | . | TRBV7-3 | TGTGCCAGCAGCTTTAGCGGGAATACCCACAATGAGCAGTTCTTC | CASSFSGNTHNEQFF